A single sample gave rise to the 29 T cell receptor beta chains below, sequenced in a study of CXCR3-negative and CXCR3-positive naive CD8 T cells. General study results and limits: More hydrophobic TRB CDR3s were found in CXCR3-positive naive cells than in CXCR3-negative naive cells.

Preparation of TRB cDNA libraries relied on 5' RACE carrying UMI labels. TCRdb re-called the 5' RACE reads and gives one entry per CDR3 protein, without DNA. The repertoire table contains under 150,000 distinct CDR3 sequences. For these TCRs, the target antigens are not known. Sequencing was carried out using naive CXCR3+ CD8+ T cells from blood. Indicated subset: CD45RO-CCR7+CD27+CD95- naive CD8+ T cells expressing CXCR3 (TNR3+). The receptors were sampled from a human donor in good health. Some clones in this sample may be carry-over from other donors' samples.

V gene TRBV14 combines with J gene TRBJ2-1; as DNA is missing, the TRBD2 call by TCRdb cannot be tested. This CDR3 is built from 14 residues. CDR1 and CDR2 from the germline V gene are SGHDN and FVKESK. The CDR3 reads CASSPPSEWNEQFF.

The genes are TRBV15 and TRBJ2-1; checking the TCRdb D call of TRBD2 is not possible without DNA. CDR3 length: 16 amino acids. The germline gives CDR1 LNHNV, CDR2 YYDKDF (reference sequence). CDR3 region: CATRTFASGRVDEQFF.

The J gene is TRBJ1-5, the V gene TRBV19. CDR3 length: 15 amino acids. In germline, CDR1 is LNHDA, CDR2 SQIVND (reference sequence). CDR3 region: CASSNSGAGNQPQHF.

The chain combines TRBV5-6 with TRBJ2-1. CDR3 length equals 13 residues. Germline V CDR1 and CDR2: SGHDT, YYEEEE. CDR3 residues: CASSPDRHNEQFF.

The V and J genes are TRBV5-1 and TRBJ1-3. CDR1 is SGHRS, CDR2 YFSETQ, per germline. The CDR3 has 15 amino acids. The CDR3 sequence: CASSLHYSSGNTIYF.

Here the CDR3 reads CASSSSRTGISTDTQYF. This chain connects TRBV28 to TRBJ2-3; the D call from TCRdb, TRBD1, cannot be confirmed without DNA. In germline, CDR1 is MDHEN, CDR2 SYDVKM. The CDR3 is made up of 17 amino acids.

V usage is TRBV7-3 and J usage is TRBJ1-6; TCRdb gives TRBD1 as the D gene, but with no DNA this cannot be confirmed. CDR1 and CDR2 (germline): SGHTA, FQGTGA. The CDR3 length is 16 residues. CDR3 residues: CASSLTPGTHNSPLHF.

The chain recombines TRBV11-3 with TRBJ2-1; the TCRdb D gene call, TRBD2, has no DNA to confirm it. The germline V gene encodes CDR1 SGHNT and CDR2 YENEEA. The CDR3 spans 16 residues. This chain's CDR3 is CASSKAGGRMYNEQFF.

V is TRBV4-1 and J is TRBJ2-2; absent DNA, TCRdb's TRBD1 call cannot be checked. Germline values: CDR1 MGHRA, CDR2 YSYEKL. The CDR3 sequence is 15 residues long. CDR3: CASSQGQPNTGELFF.

The chain has TRBV7-9 and TRBJ2-5; with no DNA, the TCRdb D assignment of TRBD1 cannot be verified. CDR1 SEHNR and CDR2 FQNEAQ come from the germline V gene (reference sequence). CDR3 size: 15 residues. The CDR3 sequence is CASSPSGPKVETQYF.

The chain employs TRBV11-2 and TRBJ2-1; TCRdb gives TRBD2 as the D gene, but with no DNA this cannot be confirmed. This CDR3 is 15 amino acids long. The germline V gene encodes CDR1 SGHAT and CDR2 FQNNGV. This CDR3 is CASSLELAGGNEQFF.

This sequence joins TRBV24-1 and TRBJ2-1; TCRdb proposes TRBD1, but this gene call is untestable without DNA. The length of the CDR3 is 17 residues. Germline V CDR1 and CDR2: KGHDR, SFDVKD. The chain's CDR3 is CATSDGSGTGGFNEQFF.

V and J are TRBV3-1 and TRBJ2-7; the TRBD2 assignment by TCRdb is unverifiable without DNA. CDR1 is LGHDT, CDR2 YNNKEL, per germline (reference sequence). The CDR3 sequence is 15 residues long. The CDR3 protein is CASSQLPGAYYEQYF.

This chain connects TRBV3-1 to TRBJ2-3. The CDR3 covers 13 residues. CDR1 is LGHDT, CDR2 YNNKEL, per germline (reference sequence). The CDR3 reads CASTTAASDTQYF.

J is TRBJ1-5 and V is TRBV29-1; the D call of TRBD1 rests on TCRdb alone, since no DNA is present to check it. This CDR3 contains 13 residues. The germline gives CDR1 SQVTM, CDR2 ANQGSEA. The CDR3 protein is CSVAPGNNQPQHF.

The J gene is TRBJ2-3, the V gene TRBV7-6. The CDR3 is 12 amino acids. Looked up from germline, CDR1 is SGHVS and CDR2 is FNYEAQ. CDR3 residues: CASSPYLDTQYF.

This sequence joins TRBV2 and TRBJ1-2; the D gene TCRdb calls, TRBD1, cannot be checked with no DNA. This CDR3 has 18 amino acids. Germline values: CDR1 SNHLY, CDR2 FYNNEI. CDR3 in amino acids: CASSEAPTRQGRGYGYTF.

The V gene is TRBV15, the J gene TRBJ2-1; TCRdb calls TRBD1, which cannot be checked without DNA. In germline, CDR1 is LNHNV, CDR2 YYDKDF (reference sequence). The CDR3 extends over 15 amino acids. This chain's CDR3 is CATSRDRESYNEQFF.

The chain recombines TRBV28 with TRBJ1-5. Germline CDR1 MDHEN, CDR2 SYDVKM. The CDR3 loop spans 13 amino acids. This chain's CDR3 is CASSTPSNQPQHF.

The rearrangement links TRBV9 to TRBJ2-1. The germline gives CDR1 SGDLS, CDR2 YYNGEE. The CDR3 runs to 14 residues. The CDR3 sequence: CASSVSGIYNEQFF. The variable domain in full, with the rest retrieved from reference TRBV9 and TRBJ2-1, is DSGVTQTPKHLITATGQRVTLRCSPRSGDLSVYWYQQSLDQGLQFLIQYYNGEERAKGNILERFSAQQFPDLHSELNLSSLELGDSALYFCASSVSGIYNEQFFGPGTRLTVL.

The CDR3 loop is CASSHAIERGGYNEQFF. The V call is TRBV2, the J call TRBJ2-1; absent DNA, TCRdb's TRBD2 call cannot be checked. Germline assignment: CDR1 SNHLY and CDR2 FYNNEI. This CDR3 has 17 residues.

The chain is built from TRBV5-5 and TRBJ2-3; TCRdb gives TRBD2 as the D gene, but with no DNA this cannot be confirmed. Germline CDR1 reads SGHKS; CDR2 reads YYEKEE (reference sequence). The CDR3 is 17 residues long. CDR3: CASSPFSSGFSTDTQYF.

This rearrangement joins TRBV19 to TRBJ1-1; TCRdb outputs TRBD1, but without DNA this stays unchecked. Germline V gene data show CDR1 as LNHDA and CDR2 as SQIVND (reference sequence). This CDR3 is 12 amino acids long. The CDR3 sequence: CASGDRGEEAFF.

The chain uses TRBV5-6 and TRBJ2-5; no DNA is available, so the TRBD2 call from TCRdb remains unchecked. The germline V gene has CDR1 SGHDT and CDR2 YYEEEE. This CDR3 comprises 15 residues. CDR3 in amino acids: CASSWGTSEQETQYF.

The rearrangement joins TRBV7-8 to TRBJ1-1; the TRBD1 assignment by TCRdb is unverifiable without DNA. Germline V gene lookup returns CDR1 SGHVS and CDR2 FQNEAQ. The CDR3 sequence is 17 residues long. The CDR3: CASSPSRGTGAVTEAFF.

The chain couples TRBV5-6 to TRBJ2-3; TCRdb selects TRBD1, and the lack of DNA leaves this call unchecked. This CDR3 contains 13 residues. Per the germline V gene, CDR1 is SGHDT and CDR2 is YYEEEE. CDR3 residues: CASETGPSPTQYF.

This chain's CDR3 is CAISESVGTSTYEQYF. The chain joins TRBV10-3 to TRBJ2-7; TCRdb returns TRBD2, unconfirmable since there is no DNA. The CDR3 covers 16 residues. The germline V gene has CDR1 ENHRY and CDR2 SYGVKD.

V is TRBV29-1 and J is TRBJ2-1. The CDR3 length is 13 residues. In germline, CDR1 is SQVTM, CDR2 ANQGSEA. The CDR3 protein is CSVVGHISNEQFF.

The rearrangement uses TRBV13 and TRBJ2-7; TCRdb proposes TRBD2, but this gene call is untestable without DNA. The CDR3 totals 15 residues. Germline V CDR1 and CDR2: PRHDT, FYEKMQ (reference sequence). The CDR3 reads CASSPPSGGSYEKYF.